This T cell receptor (beta chain) was identified in a study of blood T cell repertoires in COVID-19. Study context: Collection of acute and convalescent COVID-19 samples took place in the United States, Italy and Spain. T cells, B-cell-depleted T cells, or PBMCs provided the cDNA or gDNA that served as material.

The data were produced by immunoSEQ multiplex PCR, yet TCRdb's version contains in-frame clones alone and is incomplete. Here the sample spans about 32,000 clones, roughly 88% being singletons. Germline lookup yields CDR1 SGHRS and CDR2 YFSETQ. The CDR3 consists of 15 residues. Trimming cost V 0 bases and J 2 bases, with 11 bases left between them. The J gene is TRBJ1-2, the V gene TRBV5-1; possibly TRBD1 for D (6 bases). The sequencing input was peripheral blood. The receptor was isolated from a man between 65 and 85 years old with active or convalescent COVID-19. Written as DNA, the CDR3 is TGCGCCAGCAGCTTGGGGGACATCGGAAACTATGGCTACACCTTC. Translation gives CASSLGDIGNYGYTF.